Only one count was recorded for the clone carrying this TCR beta chain. Seattle researchers signed up patients amid active infection and tracked them longitudinally. TCRdb's table, derived via immunoSEQ multiplex PCR, lists solely in-frame clones and lacks some. The sample lists about 350,000 clones, approximately 90% occurring once. This entry comes from a study of blood T cell repertoires in COVID-19. Study as a whole: Researchers got acute and convalescent COVID-19 samples from the United States, Italy and Spain. PBMCs, B-cell-depleted T cells, or T cells were the source of the cDNA or gDNA that made up the material.

The sequence was collected from a man aged 30-40 years with COVID-19, enrolled during active disease. Sample: peripheral blood.

CDR3 sequence: CASSLRWGGDTQYF. The CDR3 nucleotides are TGTGCCAGCAGCTTAAGATGGGGAGGAGATACGCAGTATTTT. This chain connects TRBV7-3 to TRBJ2-3; D possibly corresponds to TRBD2 (6 bases). CDR1 and CDR2 (germline): SGHTA, FQGTGA. The germline V and J ends were trimmed by 1 base and 5 bases, with 10 bases remaining between them. The length of the CDR3 is 14 residues.